These T cell receptor beta chains were read from a single sample in a study of response to subunit inactivated influenza vaccine. TCRdb reprocessed the RT-PCR reads with MiXCR, giving one entry per CDR3 protein. This table has over 150,000 distinct CDR3 sequences, around a tenth appearing once. This sample comprised non-naive T cells sorted from PBMCs, obtained on the day of vaccination. The receptors come from a man between 50 and 59 years old who received an inactivated influenza vaccine. CDR3s include the opening cysteine and the closing phenylalanine or tryptophan. D genes are given only for firm matches. The size of a clone is reported for some rows only, either as once, few or many, or as a class for expanded clones.

.,TRBV5-1,16,.,TRBJ1-4,CASSSGRGPTNEKLFF,TGCGCCAGCAGCTCCGGGAGGGGCCCAACTAATGAAAAACTGTTTTTT
many,TRBV12-3/TRBV12-4,16,.,TRBJ1-6,CASSFSPGLLNSPLHF,TGTGCCAGCAGTTTTAGCCCCGGTCTGCTTAATTCACCCCTCCACTTT
.,TRBV5-1,15,TRBD2,TRBJ2-3,CASSLSLAVTDTQYF,TGCGCCAGCAGCTTGTCGCTAGCGGTCACAGATACGCAGTATTTT
.,TRBV5-1,14,.,TRBJ2-5,CASSRGSEQETQYF,TGCGCCAGCAGCAGAGGTAGCGAACAAGAGACCCAGTACTTC
.,TRBV10-1,14,TRBD1,TRBJ1-1,CASTQGTGFSLAFF,TGCGCCAGCACCCAAGGGACAGGGTTTTCTTTGGCTTTCTTT
.,TRBV3-1,12,.,TRBJ2-7,CASRHGDYEQYF,TGTGCCAGCAGACACGGGGACTACGAGCAGTACTTC
.,TRBV5-1,14,.,TRBJ2-3,CASSQTGRADTQYF,TGCGCCAGCAGCCAGACAGGGAGGGCAGATACGCAGTATTTT
.,TRBV4-3,14,.,TRBJ1-1,CASSQEIWGPEAFF,TGCGCCAGCAGCCAAGAAATTTGGGGCCCTGAAGCTTTCTTT
.,TRBV11-2,15,.,TRBJ2-5,CASSLSQGLGETQYF,TGTGCCAGCAGCTTATCACAGGGATTAGGGGAGACCCAGTACTTC
few,TRBV20-1,14,TRBD1,TRBJ2-4,CSARGQGNKNIQYF,TGCAGTGCTAGGGGACAGGGAAACAAAAACATTCAGTACTTC
.,TRBV12-3/TRBV12-4,13,.,TRBJ1-1,CASSLLLNTEAFF,TGTGCCAGCAGTTTACTGTTGAACACTGAAGCTTTCTTT
few,TRBV7-2,16,TRBD1,TRBJ2-1,CASSYGSGQGGNEQFF,TGTGCCAGCAGCTACGGATCGGGACAGGGCGGCAATGAGCAGTTCTTC
.,TRBV12-3/TRBV12-4,15,.,TRBJ2-2,CASSFGAGNTGELFF,TGTGCCAGCAGTTTCGGGGCAGGGAACACCGGGGAGCTGTTTTTT
many,TRBV15,14,.,TRBJ2-3,CATAVAADPDTQYF,TGTGCCACCGCGGTAGCAGCCGATCCAGATACGCAGTATTTT
.,TRBV14,15,.,TRBJ2-5,CASSQDRTLQETQYF,TGTGCCAGCAGCCAAGATAGGACCCTCCAAGAGACCCAGTACTTC
few,TRBV12-3/TRBV12-4,15,.,TRBJ1-4,CASSFGRGGDEKLFF,TGTGCCAGCAGTTTTGGTCGGGGGGGGGATGAAAAACTGTTTTTT
few,TRBV7-2,12,.,TRBJ2-7,CASSQHKGEQYF,TGTGCCAGCAGCCAACACAAGGGCGAGCAGTACTTC
.,TRBV7-3,17,TRBD2,TRBJ2-1,CASSLTSGRTRPTEQFF,TGTGCCAGCAGCTTGACTAGCGGGAGGACTAGACCAACTGAGCAGTTCTTC
.,TRBV5-1,11,.,TRBJ2-5,CASRSQETQYF,TGCGCCAGCCGGAGCCAAGAGACCCAGTACTTC
many,TRBV15,20,TRBD2,TRBJ2-3,CATSGLQLAADLLYTDTQYF,TGTGCCACCAGCGGACTCCAACTAGCGGCAGATCTCCTTTACACAGATACGCAGTATTTT
.,TRBV9,14,TRBD2,TRBJ2-5,CASSVGLASETQYF,TGTGCCAGCAGCGTAGGACTAGCATCAGAGACCCAGTACTTC
.,TRBV6-5,14,.,TRBJ1-6,CASSFLDSNSPLHF,TGTGCCAGCAGTTTCCTCGACAGCAATTCACCCCTCCACTTT
many,TRBV10-3,14,.,TRBJ2-1,CAIMSSGRNNEQFF,TGTGCCATCATGAGCTCGGGTAGAAACAATGAGCAGTTCTTC
few,TRBV3-1,13,.,TRBJ2-7,CASSQDRPYEQYF,TGTGCCAGCAGCCAAGATCGGCCCTACGAGCAGTACTTC
.,TRBV25-1,17,TRBD2,TRBJ2-7,CASSDSGTSGFSYEQYF,TGTGCCAGCAGTGATTCCGGGACTAGCGGGTTCTCCTACGAGCAGTACTTC
few,TRBV11-2,14,.,TRBJ2-1,CASSSYSPATEQFF,TGTGCCAGCAGCTCATACAGTCCAGCAACTGAGCAGTTCTTC
many,TRBV29-1,12,.,TRBJ2-3,CSVGLQDGTQYF,TGCAGCGTTGGCTTGCAGGACGGCACGCAGTATTTT
.,TRBV11-1,18,TRBD2,TRBJ2-7,CASSLRGLAGSFSYEQYF,TGTGCCAGCAGCCTGCGGGGACTAGCGGGGTCGTTCTCCTACGAGCAGTACTTC
.,TRBV19,13,.,TRBJ2-5,CASSIGPQETQYF,TGTGCCAGTAGTATAGGTCCTCAAGAGACCCAGTACTTC
few,TRBV7-2,15,.,TRBJ2-7,CASSPDTGSAYEQYF,TGTGCCAGCAGCCCCGATACCGGAAGCGCCTACGAGCAGTACTTC
many,TRBV4-3,18,TRBD2,TRBJ2-7,CASSQDPIAGVMSYEQYF,TGCGCCAGCAGCCAAGATCCTATAGCGGGAGTGATGTCCTACGAGCAGTACTTC
.,TRBV12-3/TRBV12-4,13,.,TRBJ1-1,CASSFSVGREAFF,TGTGCCAGCAGTTTTAGTGTGGGACGGGAAGCTTTCTTT
.,TRBV10-3,15,.,TRBJ2-1,CAIRTDASSYNEQFF,TGTGCCATCAGGACGGACGCCAGCTCCTACAATGAGCAGTTCTTC
.,TRBV28,13,TRBD1,TRBJ2-2,CATDRGHTGELFF,TGTGCCACCGACAGGGGGCATACCGGGGAGCTGTTTTTT
few,TRBV28,16,TRBD2,TRBJ2-1,CASSPTSGGSYNEQFF,TGTGCCAGCAGTCCGACTAGCGGAGGCTCCTACAATGAGCAGTTCTTC
many,TRBV7-2,18,TRBD2,TRBJ2-5,CASSFPLLAGGYQETQYF,TGTGCCAGCAGCTTCCCGCTCTTAGCGGGAGGCTACCAAGAGACCCAGTACTTC